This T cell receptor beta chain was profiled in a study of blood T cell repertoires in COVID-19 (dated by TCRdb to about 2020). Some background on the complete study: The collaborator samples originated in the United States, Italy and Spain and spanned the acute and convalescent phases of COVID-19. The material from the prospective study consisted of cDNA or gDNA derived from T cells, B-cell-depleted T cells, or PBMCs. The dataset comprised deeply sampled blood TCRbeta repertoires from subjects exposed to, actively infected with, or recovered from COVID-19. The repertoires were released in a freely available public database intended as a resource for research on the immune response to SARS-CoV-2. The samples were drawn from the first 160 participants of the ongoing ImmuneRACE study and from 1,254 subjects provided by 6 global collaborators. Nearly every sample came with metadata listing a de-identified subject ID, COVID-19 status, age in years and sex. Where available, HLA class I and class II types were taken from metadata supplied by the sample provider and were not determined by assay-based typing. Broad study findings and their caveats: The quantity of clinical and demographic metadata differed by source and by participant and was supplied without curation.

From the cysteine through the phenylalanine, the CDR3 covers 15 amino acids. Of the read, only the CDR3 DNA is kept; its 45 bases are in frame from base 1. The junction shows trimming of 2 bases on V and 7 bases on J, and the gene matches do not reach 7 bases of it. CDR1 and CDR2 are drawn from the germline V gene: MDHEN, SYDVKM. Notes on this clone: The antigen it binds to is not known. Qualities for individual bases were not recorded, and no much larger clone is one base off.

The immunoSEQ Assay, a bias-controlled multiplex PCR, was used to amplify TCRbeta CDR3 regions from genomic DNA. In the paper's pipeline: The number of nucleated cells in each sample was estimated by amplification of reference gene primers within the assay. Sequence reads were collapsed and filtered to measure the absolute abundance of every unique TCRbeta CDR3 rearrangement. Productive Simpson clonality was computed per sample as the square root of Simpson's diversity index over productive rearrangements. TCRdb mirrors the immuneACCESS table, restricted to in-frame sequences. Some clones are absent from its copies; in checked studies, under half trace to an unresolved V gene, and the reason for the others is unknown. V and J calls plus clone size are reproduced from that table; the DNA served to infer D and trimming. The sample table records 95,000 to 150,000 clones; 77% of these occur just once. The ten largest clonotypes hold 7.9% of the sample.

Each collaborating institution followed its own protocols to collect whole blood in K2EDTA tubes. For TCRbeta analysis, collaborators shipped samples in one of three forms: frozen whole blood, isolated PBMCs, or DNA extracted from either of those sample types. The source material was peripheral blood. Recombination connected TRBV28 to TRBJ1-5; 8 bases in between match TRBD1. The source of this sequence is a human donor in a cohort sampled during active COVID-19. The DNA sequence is TGTGCCAGCAGTTTAGTTTCAGGGGGCTACCAGCCCCAGCATTTT. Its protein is CASSLVSGGYQPQHF.